Presented here are 6 T cell receptor beta chains from one specimen sequenced in a study of cytomegalovirus exposure and HLA in healthy donors. The PCR had 60 Vbeta and 13 Jbeta primers. TCRdb's table, derived via immunoSEQ multiplex PCR, lists solely in-frame clones and lacks some. Among about 180,000 clones, approximately 82% were seen once, and the ten largest hold 1% to 1.5%. The sample comprised PBMCs. Receptor source: a girl aged 2-9 years in good health and CMV-seropositive.

This sequence joins TRBV4-1 and TRBJ2-1; possible D gene TRBD1, 7 bases. There are 15 residues in the CDR3. Germline V gives CDR1 MGHRA, CDR2 YSYEKL. With 0 bases removed from V and 7 bases from J, the gap between germline ends came to 13 bases. CDR3 residues: CASSQEGGGLNEQFF. The CDR3, as DNA: TGCGCCAGCAGCCAAGAAGGGGGCGGACTAAATGAGCAGTTCTTC.

The rearrangement joins TRBV15 to TRBJ1-1; D call uncertain. V was shortened by 0 bases and J by 7 bases, with 12 bases between the two germline ends. The CDR3 is 14 amino acids. Germline assignment: CDR1 LNHNV and CDR2 YYDKDF (reference sequence). This chain's CDR3 is CATSRDYPHGEAFF. For the CDR3, the DNA is TGTGCCACCAGCAGAGATTATCCACATGGTGAAGCTTTCTTT.

The chain uses TRBV9 and TRBJ2-6; D call uncertain. Trimming removed 3 bases at V and 0 bases at J, with 19 bases between. The CDR3 loop spans 19 amino acids. Germline CDR1 is SGDLS and CDR2 is YYNGEE. The CDR3 region has the DNA TGTGCCAGCAGCGCTCCCCCCAGTCTAGTAGGCTCTGGGGCCAACGTCCTGACTTTC. Its translation is CASSAPPSLVGSGANVLTF.

The chain links TRBV4-1 to TRBJ1-2; D might be TRBD1 (5 bases). The CDR3 runs 18 residues. Germline assignment: CDR1 MGHRA and CDR2 YSYEKL. V gave up 1 base and J gave up 3 bases, with 21 bases separating them. DNA for the CDR3: TGCGCCAGCAGCCAAGTTGTGGGGCGGAGGGAGGAGGACTATGGCTACACCTTC. It translates to CASSQVVGRREEDYGYTF.

This chain uses TRBV27 with TRBJ1-6; D not certain. From germline, CDR1 is MNHEY and CDR2 SMNVEV (reference sequence). The CDR3 spans 16 residues. V lost 5 bases, J lost 9 bases, and 20 bases lay in between. The chain's CDR3 is CASSPGETWRGSPLHF. DNA of the CDR3: TGTGCCAGCAGTCCCGGGGAAACCTGGCGCGGTTCACCCCTCCACTTT.

The V gene is TRBV9, the J gene TRBJ2-5; D remains ambiguous. CDR3 size: 16 residues. V was pared by 3 bases and J by 5 bases, with 20 bases between. Germline V gives CDR1 SGDLS, CDR2 YYNGEE. The CDR3 protein is CASSADHTVVGETQYF. The CDR3 nucleotides are TGTGCCAGCAGCGCAGACCATACCGTAGTGGGCGAGACCCAGTACTTC. The full variable domain, rest sourced from reference TRBV9 and TRBJ2-5, is DSGVTQTPKHLITATGQRVTLRCSPRSGDLSVYWYQQSLDQGLQFLIQYYNGEERAKGNILERFSAQQFPDLHSELNLSSLELGDSALYFCASSADHTVVGETQYFGPGTRLLVL.